The T cell receptor (beta chain) described here comes from a study of blood T cell repertoires in COVID-19. Germline V CDR1 and CDR2: SGDLS, YYNGEE. The CDR3 sequence is 15 residues long. The V and J ends lost 0 bases and 1 base respectively, with 7 bases between them. Sequencing was performed with immunoSEQ multiplex PCR; in TCRdb, only in-frame clones are kept and a portion is missing. The table includes approximately 380,000 clones, approximately 81% detected once. The receptor was isolated from a young woman with acute or convalescent COVID-19. The chain employs TRBV9 and TRBJ2-2, with a possible D match to TRBD1 (5 bases). Sequencing was done on a sample of peripheral blood. The CDR3 DNA reads TGTGCCAGCAGCGTAGAAACAGGGAACACCGGGGAGCTGTTTTTT. Its protein is CASSVETGNTGELFF.